This T cell receptor beta chain was profiled in a study of regulatory T cells in long-lasting Graves disease. The table lists this clonotype with a count of one. Time point here: newly diagnosed GD, antithyroid drugs for less than 3 months. The TCR library was prepared using RNA isolated from PBMCs. Trimming removed 3 bases at V and 3 bases at J, with 8 bases between. Germline CDR1 SQVTM, CDR2 ANQGSEA. The CDR3 is 12 amino acids. Building the TCR beta libraries relied on iRepertoire HTBI primers, and CDR3 regions underwent Arm-PCR. Via MiXCR, TCRdb re-called the multiplex PCR reads, giving one row per CDR3 protein. The sample shows 550,000 or so distinct CDR3 sequences, around 11% of them seen only once. These data also formed part of another study, on T cells in Graves' hyperthyroidism and ophthalmopathy.

The gene calls are TRBV29-1 and TRBJ1-2; D is undetermined. The sequence derives from a woman aged 25 to 45 with Graves disease. The input for sequencing was peripheral blood mononuclear cells (PBMCs), taken at new diagnosis, from a patient treated with antithyroid drugs. This chain's CDR3 is CSVEGPDYGYTF. Here the CDR3 DNA reads TGCAGCGTTGAGGGCCCAGACTATGGCTACACCTTC.